Shown below are 16 T cell receptor beta chains from a single sample sequenced in a study of blood T cell repertoires in COVID-19. Clones were sequenced by immunoSEQ multiplex PCR, and TCRdb holds only the in-frame ones, with some missing. Among some 330,000 clones listed, roughly 91% were seen once. Sequenced material: peripheral blood. All receptors derive from a woman under 40 with COVID-19, enrolled during active disease.

The CDR3 nucleotides read TGTGCCAGCAGCCCCGCGACTAGCGGGGGTAGCACAGATACGCAGTATTTT. It translates to CASSPATSGGSTDTQYF. The chain joins TRBV3-1 (or the pseudogene TRBV3-2) to TRBJ2-3, with 12 bases lining up with TRBD2. V lost 4 bases to trimming and J lost 0 bases; unmatched junction nucleotides: 5. In germline, CDR1 is LGHDT, CDR2 YNNKEL (reference sequence). This CDR3 is built from 17 residues.

This clone was detected only once. The genes are TRBV6-5 and TRBJ2-1; D remains unclear. The CDR3 consists of 13 residues. Trimming pared 2 bases from V and 9 bases from J, leaving 11 bases between. CDR1 is MNHEY and CDR2 is SVGAGI in the germline V gene. CDR3 region: CASSYTESGEQFF. DNA of the CDR3: TGTGCCAGCAGTTACACGGAATCGGGTGAGCAGTTCTTC.

As to this clone: The sample contains more than one DNA sequence encoding this CDR3. V usage is TRBV18 and J usage is TRBJ1-2; 10 nucleotides align to TRBD1. The CDR3 totals 14 residues. V lost 8 bases and J lost 5; bases outside the gene matches: 8. In germline, CDR1 is KGHSH, CDR2 LQKENI. Written as DNA, the CDR3 is TGTGCCAGCAGTCCGGGACAGGGGATTTATGGCTACACCTTC. Translating it yields CASSPGQGIYGYTF.

The chain joins TRBV4-1 to TRBJ1-5; possible D gene TRBD1, 6 bases. This CDR3 spans 17 amino acids. Germline V CDR1 and CDR2: MGHRA, YSYEKL. V dropped 0 bases and J dropped 3 bases, with 15 bases sitting between them. CDR3: CASSQDGGGLNNQPQHF. DNA for the CDR3: TGCGCCAGCAGCCAAGATGGCGGGGGGCTTAACAATCAGCCCCAGCATTTT.

The rearrangement uses TRBV29-1 and TRBJ1-1; TRBD1 matches at 7 bases. This CDR3 spans 13 amino acids. Germline assignment: CDR1 SQVTM and CDR2 ANQGSEA. Germline trimming cut 7 bases from V and 3 bases from J; bases unmatched to any gene: 8. The CDR3 here is CSGDREVYTEAFF. The CDR3, as DNA: TGCAGCGGTGACAGGGAAGTCTACACTGAAGCTTTCTTT.

V is TRBV19 and J is TRBJ2-1, with 11 bases lining up with TRBD2. Losses at the gene ends were 4 bases for V and 10 bases for J; bases not matched to a gene: 3. This CDR3 spans 13 amino acids. Germline values: CDR1 LNHDA, CDR2 SQIVND (reference sequence). CDR3 residues: CASSTWTSGEQFF. The CDR3 DNA reads as TGTGCCAGTAGTACCTGGACTAGCGGGGAGCAGTTCTTC.

V and J are TRBV18 and TRBJ1-1; 10 bases are shared with TRBD1. V lost 3 bases to trimming and J lost 12 bases; unmatched junction nucleotides: 10. The germline gives CDR1 KGHSH, CDR2 LQKENI. There are 14 residues in the CDR3. DNA of the CDR3: TGTGCCAGCTCACCTGTCCGGGACAGGGGCCCGTCTTTCTTT. It is translated as CASSPVRDRGPSFF.

This clone was observed once. V and J are TRBV20-1 and TRBJ1-1; no definite D call. V was cut by 3 bases and J by 1 base, with 12 bases left in between. The CDR3 extends over 14 amino acids. Germline V lookup: CDR1 DFQATT, CDR2 SNEGSKA (reference sequence). The CDR3 protein is CSASRSPANTEAFF. As DNA, the CDR3 is TGCAGTGCTAGTAGGAGTCCAGCGAACACTGAAGCTTTCTTT.

The chain joins TRBV14 to TRBJ1-4; 9 bases fit TRBD1. Losses at the gene ends were 3 bases for V and 7 bases for J; bases not matched to a gene: 6. This CDR3 comprises 15 residues. Germline lookup yields CDR1 SGHDN and CDR2 FVKESK. CDR3 DNA sequence: TGTGCCAGCAGCCACGACAGGGGGAGAGGTGAAAAACTGTTTTTT. Its protein product is CASSHDRGRGEKLFF.

The chain links TRBV6-2 or TRBV6-3 to TRBJ1-6; weak D call: TRBD1 (5 bases). The CDR3 has 13 amino acids. Trimming stripped 2 bases from V and 7 bases from J, with 6 bases between. CDR1 and CDR2 from the germline V gene are MNHEY and SVGEGT. The chain's CDR3 is CASSYHRNSPLHF. CDR3 DNA: TGTGCCAGCAGTTACCACAGGAATTCACCCCTCCACTTT.

The chain has TRBV5-4 and TRBJ1-1; 7 nucleotides match TRBD1. The CDR3 has 14 amino acids. The V gene end was trimmed by 4 bases and the J gene end by 4 bases; junction bases not matched to a gene: 7. Germline CDR1 is SGHNT and CDR2 is YYREEE (reference sequence). Here the CDR3 DNA reads TGTGCCAGCAGCCTTTCGCAGGGGGTCACTGAAGCTTTCTTT. This sequence encodes CASSLSQGVTEAFF.

This clone was observed a few times. V and J are TRBV14 and TRBJ1-6; D remains ambiguous. Germline V CDR1 and CDR2: SGHDN, FVKESK. Trimming cost V 1 base and J 10 bases, with 8 bases left between them. The CDR3 is made up of 13 amino acids. The CDR3 DNA sequence: TGTGCCAGCAGCCAAGGGCTGGTGTCACCCCTCCACTTT. It encodes CASSQGLVSPLHF.

This chain uses TRBV19 with TRBJ1-1; possibly TRBD1 for D (5 bases). Per the germline V gene, CDR1 is LNHDA and CDR2 is SQIVND (reference sequence). This CDR3 region has 14 residues. The V gene lost 5 bases and the J gene lost 1 base, with 11 bases spanning the gap. This CDR3 is CASSLMDTNTEAFF. CDR3 DNA: TGTGCCAGTAGTTTGATGGACACGAACACTGAAGCTTTCTTT.

The chain carries TRBV29-1 and TRBJ1-2; tentatively, D is TRBD1 (5 bases). Trimming left V 5 bases short and J 1 base short, with 8 bases between. CDR3 length: 12 amino acids. Germline-derived CDR1 and CDR2 are SQVTM and ANQGSEA. CDR3: CSVFQGNYGYTF. CDR3 in DNA: TGCAGCGTTTTTCAGGGTAACTATGGCTACACCTTC.

The chain joins TRBV11-2 to TRBJ2-7; TRBD1 is a possible D gene (6 bases). Trimming stripped 0 bases from V and 3 bases from J, with 12 bases between. This CDR3 has 15 residues. Germline V lookup: CDR1 SGHAT, CDR2 FQNNGV. CDR3 residues: CASSLETGQDYEQYV. CDR3 coding DNA: TGTGCCAGCAGCTTAGAGACAGGTCAAGACTACGAGCAGTACGTC.

The chain carries TRBV6-1 and TRBJ1-5; D is undetermined. CDR1 is MNHNS, CDR2 SASEGT, per germline. V was trimmed by 3 bases and J by 1 base, leaving 16 bases between them. The CDR3 is 17 residues long. CDR3 nucleotide sequence: TGTGCCAGCAGTGAGTTGGTGGCGGGTTTAAGCAATCAGCCCCAGCATTTT. Its protein product is CASSELVAGLSNQPQHF.